Presented here are 16 T cell receptor beta chains from one specimen sequenced in a study of cytomegalovirus exposure and HLA in healthy donors. The PCR was carried out with 60 Vbeta primers and 13 Jbeta primers. Profiling relied on immunoSEQ multiplex PCR, and the TCRdb table lists in-frame clones only, not all of them. The table shows around 160,000 clones, with over 60% occurring only once. Sequencing used PBMCs. These receptors were obtained from a man aged 50 or older in good health and CMV-seropositive.

The J gene is TRBJ1-1, the V gene TRBV6-1; 10 bases agree with TRBD1. Per the germline V gene, CDR1 is MNHNS and CDR2 is SASEGT. This CDR3 is built from 14 residues. V dropped 6 bases and J dropped 4; count of bases not matched to a gene: 5. The CDR3 DNA reads TGTGCCAGCAGACGGGACAGGGGCCCCACTGAAGCTTTCTTT. This gives the protein CASRRDRGPTEAFF.

This chain connects TRBV10-3 to TRBJ2-3; no definite D call. CDR1 and CDR2 from the germline V gene are ENHRY and SYGVKD. The CDR3 is 13 amino acids. V lost 3 bases and J lost 2, with 6 bases in between. The CDR3 DNA reads as TGTGCCATCAGTGAACACATCACAGATACGCAGTATTTT. It specifies CAISEHITDTQYF.

The genes are TRBV27 and TRBJ2-5; D is undetermined. Per the germline V gene, CDR1 is MNHEY and CDR2 is SMNVEV (reference sequence). V lost 4 bases, J lost 4 bases, and 4 bases lay in between. The CDR3 has 11 residues. CDR3 loop: CASSSRETQYF. CDR3 DNA sequence: TGTGCCAGCAGTTCCAGAGAGACCCAGTACTTC.

This chain connects TRBV7-8 to TRBJ1-2, with 11 bases identical to TRBD1. The junction had 2 bases not matched to a gene; V was cut back by 5 bases and J by 3 bases. CDR3 size: 14 residues. Germline CDR1 reads SGHVS; CDR2 reads FQNEAQ. The CDR3 spells CASSPGQGDYGYTF. As DNA, the CDR3 is TGTGCCAGCAGCCCGGGACAGGGGGACTATGGCTACACCTTC.

This clone was seen more than once but under ten times. The chain links TRBV5-6 to TRBJ1-1, with 8 nucleotides matching TRBD1. The J segment lost 7 bases and the V segment lost 4 bases, leaving 6 bases of the junction unmatched. The CDR3 covers 13 residues. Germline V gene sequence: CDR1 SGHDT, CDR2 YYEEEE. CDR3 in DNA: TGTGCCAGCAGCGTGACAGGGGCGGGTGAAGCTTTCTTT. As protein: CASSVTGAGEAFF.

This clone came up a few times. The chain uses TRBV11-1 and TRBJ1-6; no reliable D call. The CDR3 length is 14 residues. The V gene's germline CDR1 is SGHAT and CDR2 FQDESV (reference sequence). V lost 6 bases to trimming and J lost 9 bases, with 15 bases between them. This CDR3 is CASRKGVRASPLHF. The DNA for the CDR3 is TGTGCCAGCAGGAAGGGAGTTCGGGCTTCACCCCTCCACTTT.

The chain links TRBV28 to TRBJ2-3; D gene ambiguous. Trimming stripped 2 bases from V and 3 bases from J, with 15 bases between. This CDR3 is built from 16 residues. The germline V gene encodes CDR1 MDHEN and CDR2 SYDVKM. The CDR3 loop is CASSLTYTSGTDTQYF. Written as DNA, the CDR3 is TGTGCCAGCAGTTTAACGTACACCTCAGGAACAGATACGCAGTATTTT.

The chain is built from TRBV5-1 and TRBJ1-2; D gene unclear. Per germline, CDR1 SGHRS and CDR2 YFSETQ. Trimming shortened V by 4 bases and J by 6 bases, and 13 bases separated the two germline ends. The CDR3 length is 13 residues. The CDR3 here is CASSASGRDGYTF. In nucleotides, the CDR3 is TGCGCCAGCAGCGCGAGCGGACGTGATGGCTACACCTTC.

In its sample, this clone was seen a few times. The chain joins TRBV28 to TRBJ1-1; 9 bases match TRBD1. J lost 11 bases, V lost 6 bases, and 13 bases had no gene match. Germline assignment: CDR1 MDHEN and CDR2 SYDVKM. The CDR3 has 14 residues. The CDR3 region is CASRTDRGIYSAFF. In DNA, the CDR3 is TGTGCCAGCAGGACGGACAGGGGAATATATTCGGCTTTCTTT.

There are a few counts of this clone. V gene TRBV19 combines with J gene TRBJ1-5; D is uncertain. Trimming removed 3 bases from V and 2 bases from J, with 8 bases in between. The germline CDR1 and CDR2 sequences are LNHDA and SQIVND (reference sequence). The CDR3 spans 14 residues. CDR3 sequence reads: CASSINSGNQPQHF. The CDR3 DNA reads TGTGCCAGTAGTATTAATAGCGGCAATCAGCCCCAGCATTTT.

This clone was found a few times. The J gene is TRBJ1-2, the V gene TRBV28, with D tentatively TRBD1 (5 bases). CDR3 length: 13 amino acids. V lost 5 bases, J lost 7 bases, and 14 bases lay in between. Looked up from germline, CDR1 is MDHEN and CDR2 is SYDVKM. The CDR3 region is CASSPGGVSGYTF. The CDR3 coding sequence is TGTGCCAGCAGTCCCGGAGGGGTCTCTGGCTACACCTTC.

This rearrangement joins TRBV6-6 to TRBJ1-1; D gene uncertain. This CDR3 has 12 amino acids. From germline, CDR1 is MNHNY and CDR2 SVGAGI (reference sequence). V was trimmed by 7 bases and J by 1 base, leaving 7 bases between them. The CDR3 region is CASKVENTEAFF. The CDR3 coding sequence is TGTGCCAGCAAAGTAGAGAACACTGAAGCTTTCTTT.

As concerns this clone: This sample also contains other DNA sequences that code for the same CDR3. The chain joins TRBV2 to TRBJ1-4; the D is unclear. The CDR3 totals 17 residues. Deletions cut 7 bases from V and 8 bases from J, with 26 bases between. Germline loops: CDR1 SNHLY, CDR2 FYNNEI. CDR3 DNA: TGTGCCAGCACGCCGGGTTGGAGCGGGCGGACGGGCGAAAAACTGTTTTTT. As protein: CASTPGWSGRTGEKLFF.

This sequence joins TRBV18 and TRBJ2-5, with 7 bases that match TRBD2. CDR1 is KGHSH, CDR2 LQKENI, per germline. The CDR3 sequence is 13 residues long. V shed 4 bases and J 4 bases; nucleotides not matched to a gene: 3. The CDR3 DNA reads as TGTGCCAGCTCACGGGACTATGGAGAGACCCAGTACTTC. Protein product: CASSRDYGETQYF.

The V gene is TRBV7-2, the J gene TRBJ1-5, with TRBD1 matching 7 bases. V lost 3 bases and J lost 12; bases outside the gene matches: 5. The germline gives CDR1 SGHTA, CDR2 FQGNSA. The CDR3 runs 12 residues. CDR3 sequence reads: CASSLYRGSQHF. The CDR3, as DNA: TGTGCCAGCAGCTTGTACAGGGGAAGCCAGCATTTT.

The chain links TRBV19 to TRBJ1-2; TRBD1 matches 9 bases. This CDR3 region has 14 residues. The germline V gene encodes CDR1 LNHDA and CDR2 SQIVND (reference sequence). The trim removed 6 bases at V and 2 bases at J, leaving 4 bases unmatched. The CDR3 sequence is CASRETGGNYGYTF. For the CDR3, the DNA is TGTGCCAGTAGGGAAACAGGGGGCAACTATGGCTACACCTTC.